These T cell receptor beta chains were read from a single sample in a study of regulatory T cells in long-lasting Graves disease. TCRdb reprocessed the multiplex PCR reads via MiXCR and lists one record per CDR3 protein. Here the sample spans about 350,000 distinct CDR3 sequences, under 20% being singletons. These data are also associated with another study on T cells in Graves' hyperthyroidism and ophthalmopathy.

This specimen was peripheral blood mononuclear cells (PBMCs), taken at new diagnosis, from a patient treated with antithyroid drugs. These receptors originate from a woman under 30 with Graves disease. Each CDR3 is given with its conserved first and last residue. D genes are given only for firm matches. Expanded clones get a size class; other rows say once, few or many, or leave the size out.

>TRBV5-1|many|TRBJ1-1|TRBD1
TGCGCCAGCAGCCGTGGACAGGGGGTCACTGAAGCTTTCTTT
CASSRGQGVTEAFF
>TRBV3-1|many|TRBJ2-7|TRBD1
TGTGCCAGCAGACACCGGGACAGGGGGGAGCAGTACTTC
CASRHRDRGEQYF
>TRBV30|NA|TRBJ2-5|TRBD2
TGTGCCTGGAGTGTAGCGGGGGGGCCCCAAGAGACCCAGTACTTC
CAWSVAGGPQETQYF
>TRBV12-3/TRBV12-4|few|TRBJ1-4|NA
TGTGCCAGCGCGGATGACCCCAATATCGGGCTGTTTTTT
CASADDPNIGLFF
>TRBV7-6|many|TRBJ2-1|NA
TGTGCCAGCAGCTTAGGCGCGGGACTCCCTGTGGAGGAGCAGTTCTTC
CASSLGAGLPVEEQFF
>TRBV6-1|many|TRBJ1-1|NA
TGTGCCAGCAGACAGAACACTGAAGCTTTCTTT
CASRQNTEAFF
>TRBV28|many|TRBJ2-3|TRBD1
TGTGCCAGCAGCCTGGGACAGGGGGCCACAGATACGCAGTATTTT
CASSLGQGATDTQYF
>TRBV25-1|few|TRBJ2-3|NA
TGTGCCAGCAGTGACCCCTCTAGGTTGGGTATTACAGATACGCAGTATTTT
CASSDPSRLGITDTQYF
>TRBV9|few|TRBJ2-7|NA
TGTGCCAGCAGCGGACCCCAAGGAGAGCAGTACTTC
CASSGPQGEQYF
>TRBV11-2|many|TRBJ2-1|TRBD2
TGTGCCAGCAGCTTAGTTCTAGCGGGGAAGCATGAGCAGTTCTTC
CASSLVLAGKHEQFF
>TRBV11-2|many|TRBJ2-5|NA
TGTGCCAGCAGCCTTCGGTCCGGGACTGAACAAGAGACCCAGTACTTC
CASSLRSGTEQETQYF